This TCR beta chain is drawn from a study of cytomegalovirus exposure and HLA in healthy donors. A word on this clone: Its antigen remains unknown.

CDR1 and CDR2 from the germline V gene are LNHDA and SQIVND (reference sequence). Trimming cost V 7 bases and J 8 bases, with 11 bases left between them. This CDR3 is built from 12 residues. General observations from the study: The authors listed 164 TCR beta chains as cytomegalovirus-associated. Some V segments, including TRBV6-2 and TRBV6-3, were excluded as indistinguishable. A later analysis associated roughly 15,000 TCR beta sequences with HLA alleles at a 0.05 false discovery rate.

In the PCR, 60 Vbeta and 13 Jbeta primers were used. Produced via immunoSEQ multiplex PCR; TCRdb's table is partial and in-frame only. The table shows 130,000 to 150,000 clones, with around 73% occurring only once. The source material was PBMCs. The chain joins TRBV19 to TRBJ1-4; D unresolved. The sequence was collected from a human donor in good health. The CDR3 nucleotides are TGTGCCAGTAACCTCTTGGGCGAAAAACTGTTTTTT. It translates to CASNLLGEKLFF.